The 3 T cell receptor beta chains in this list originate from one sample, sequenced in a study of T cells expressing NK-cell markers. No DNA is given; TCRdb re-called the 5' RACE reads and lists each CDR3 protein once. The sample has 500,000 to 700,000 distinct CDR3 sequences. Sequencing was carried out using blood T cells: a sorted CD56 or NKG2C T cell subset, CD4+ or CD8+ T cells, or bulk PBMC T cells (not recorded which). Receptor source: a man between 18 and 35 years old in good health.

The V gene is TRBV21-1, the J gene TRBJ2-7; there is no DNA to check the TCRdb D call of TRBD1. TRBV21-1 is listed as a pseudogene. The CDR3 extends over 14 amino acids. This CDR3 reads CAGEGDNVRYEQYF.

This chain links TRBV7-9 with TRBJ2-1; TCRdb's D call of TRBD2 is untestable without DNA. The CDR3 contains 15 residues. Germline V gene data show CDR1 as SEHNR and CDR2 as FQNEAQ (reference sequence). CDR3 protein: CASSLAETSLNEQFF.

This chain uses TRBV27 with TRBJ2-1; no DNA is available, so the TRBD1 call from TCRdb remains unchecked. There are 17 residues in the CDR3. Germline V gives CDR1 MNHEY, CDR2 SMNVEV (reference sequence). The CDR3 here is CASSIWPGSSGYNEQFF.